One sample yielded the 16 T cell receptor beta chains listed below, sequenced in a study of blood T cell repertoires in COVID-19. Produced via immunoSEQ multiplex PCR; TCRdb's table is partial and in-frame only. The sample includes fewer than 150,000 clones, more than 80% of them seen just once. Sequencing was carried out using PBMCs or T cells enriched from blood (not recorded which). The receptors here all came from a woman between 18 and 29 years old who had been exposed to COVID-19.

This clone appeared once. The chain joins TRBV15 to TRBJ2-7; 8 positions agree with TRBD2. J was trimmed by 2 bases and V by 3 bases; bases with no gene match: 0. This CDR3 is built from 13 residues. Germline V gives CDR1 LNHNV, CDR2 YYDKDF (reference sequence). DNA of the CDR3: TGTGCCACCAGCAGCGGGAGGGCCTACGAGCAGTACTTC. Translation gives CATSSGRAYEQYF.

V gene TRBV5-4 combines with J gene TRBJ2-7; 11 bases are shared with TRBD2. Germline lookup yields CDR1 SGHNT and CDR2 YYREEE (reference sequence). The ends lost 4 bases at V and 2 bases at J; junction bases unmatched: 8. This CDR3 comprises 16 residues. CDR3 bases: TGTGCCAGCAGCCCCAAGTTAGCGGGAGGGCCCTACGAGCAGTACTTC. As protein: CASSPKLAGGPYEQYF.

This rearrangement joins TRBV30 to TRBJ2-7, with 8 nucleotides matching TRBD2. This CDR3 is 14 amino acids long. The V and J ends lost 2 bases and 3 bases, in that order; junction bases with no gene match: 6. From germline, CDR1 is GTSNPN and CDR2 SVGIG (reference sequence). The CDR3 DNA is TGTGCCTGGAGTCCCATAGCGGGATACTACGAGCAGTACTTC. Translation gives CAWSPIAGYYEQYF.

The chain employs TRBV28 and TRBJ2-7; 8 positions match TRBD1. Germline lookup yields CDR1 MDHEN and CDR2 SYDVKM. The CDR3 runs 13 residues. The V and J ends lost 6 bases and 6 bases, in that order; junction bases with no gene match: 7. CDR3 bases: TGTGCCAGCAGACAGGGGGGAATTGGCGAGCAGTACTTC. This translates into CASRQGGIGEQYF.

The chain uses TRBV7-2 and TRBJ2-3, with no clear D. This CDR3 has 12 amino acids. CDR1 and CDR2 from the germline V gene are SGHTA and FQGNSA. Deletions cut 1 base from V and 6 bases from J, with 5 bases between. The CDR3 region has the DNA TGTGCCAGCAGCTTAGATGAGGATACGCAGTATTTT. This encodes CASSLDEDTQYF.

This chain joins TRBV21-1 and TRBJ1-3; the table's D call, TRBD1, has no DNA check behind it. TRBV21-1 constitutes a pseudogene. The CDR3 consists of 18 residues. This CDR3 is CASSPRDRLLPRGNTIYF. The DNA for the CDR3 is TGTGCCAGCAGCCCCCGGGACAGGTTACTCCCAAGAGGAAACACCATATATTTT.

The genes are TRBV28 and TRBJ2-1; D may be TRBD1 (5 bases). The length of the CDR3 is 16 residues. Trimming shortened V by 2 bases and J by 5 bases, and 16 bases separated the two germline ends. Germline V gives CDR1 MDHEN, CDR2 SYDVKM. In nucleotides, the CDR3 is TGTGCCAGCAGTTTAGGTTTATTAGGGGTAAACAATGAGCAGTTCTTC. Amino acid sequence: CASSLGLLGVNNEQFF.

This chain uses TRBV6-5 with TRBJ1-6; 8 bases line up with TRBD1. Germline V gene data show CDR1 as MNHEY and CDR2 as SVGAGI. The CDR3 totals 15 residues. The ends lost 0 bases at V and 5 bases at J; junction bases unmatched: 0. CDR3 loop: CASSYSTGDNSPLHF. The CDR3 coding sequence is TGTGCCAGCAGTTACTCGACAGGGGATAATTCACCCCTCCACTTT.

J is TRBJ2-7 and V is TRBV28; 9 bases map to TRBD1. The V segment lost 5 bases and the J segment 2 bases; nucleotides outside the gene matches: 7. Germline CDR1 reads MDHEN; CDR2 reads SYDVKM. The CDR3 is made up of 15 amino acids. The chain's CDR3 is CASSTGQGPTYEQYF. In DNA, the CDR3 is TGTGCCAGCAGTACCGGACAGGGGCCAACCTACGAGCAGTACTTC. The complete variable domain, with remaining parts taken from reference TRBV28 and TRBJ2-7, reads DVKVTQSSRYLVKRTGEKVFLECVQDMDHENMFWYRQDPGLGLRLIYFSYDVKMKEKGDIPEGYSVSREKKERFSLILESASTNQTSMYLCASSTGQGPTYEQYFGPGTRLTVT.

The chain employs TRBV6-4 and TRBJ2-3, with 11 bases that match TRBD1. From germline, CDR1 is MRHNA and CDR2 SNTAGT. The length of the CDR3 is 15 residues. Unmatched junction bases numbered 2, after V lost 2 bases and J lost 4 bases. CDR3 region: CASSDGGQGADTQYF. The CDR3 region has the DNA TGTGCCAGCAGTGACGGGGGACAGGGGGCAGATACGCAGTATTTT.

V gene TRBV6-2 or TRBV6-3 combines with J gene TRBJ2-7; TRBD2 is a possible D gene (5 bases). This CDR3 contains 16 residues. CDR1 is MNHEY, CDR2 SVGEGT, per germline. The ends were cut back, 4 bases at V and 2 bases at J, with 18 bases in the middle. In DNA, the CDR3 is TGTGCCAGCAGTTCCCCCGCAAGCGGAGCCCCCTACGAGCAGTACTTC. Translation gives CASSSPASGAPYEQYF.

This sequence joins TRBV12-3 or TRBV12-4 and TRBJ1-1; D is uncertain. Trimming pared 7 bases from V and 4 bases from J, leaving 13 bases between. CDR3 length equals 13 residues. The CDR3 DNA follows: TGTGCCAGCACTCGGTTTCGGGTCACTGAAGCTTTCTTT. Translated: CASTRFRVTEAFF.

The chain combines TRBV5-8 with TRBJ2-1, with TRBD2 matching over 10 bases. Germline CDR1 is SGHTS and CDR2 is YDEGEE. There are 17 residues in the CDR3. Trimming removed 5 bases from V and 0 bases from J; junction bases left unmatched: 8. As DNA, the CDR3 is TGTGCCAGCAGAGGTCCGGGACTAGCGACCTCCTACAATGAGCAGTTCTTC. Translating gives CASRGPGLATSYNEQFF.

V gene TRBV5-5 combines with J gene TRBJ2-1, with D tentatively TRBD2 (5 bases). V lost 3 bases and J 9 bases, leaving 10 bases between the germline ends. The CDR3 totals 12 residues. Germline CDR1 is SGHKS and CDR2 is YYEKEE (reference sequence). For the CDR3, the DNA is TGTGCCAGCAGCTGGACTTTTGGTGAGCAGTTCTTC. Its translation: CASSWTFGEQFF.

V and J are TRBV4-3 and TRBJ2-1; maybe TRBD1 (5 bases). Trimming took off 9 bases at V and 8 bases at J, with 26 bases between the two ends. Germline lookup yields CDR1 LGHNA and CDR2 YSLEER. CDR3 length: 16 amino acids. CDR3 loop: CASSLGADSLNDEQFF. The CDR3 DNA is TGCGCCAGTTCTCTAGGGGCAGACAGCTTGAACGATGAGCAGTTCTTC.

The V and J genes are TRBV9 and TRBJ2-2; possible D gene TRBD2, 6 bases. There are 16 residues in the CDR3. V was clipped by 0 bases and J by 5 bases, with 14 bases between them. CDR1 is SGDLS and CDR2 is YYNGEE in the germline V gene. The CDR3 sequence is CASSVVPAGGTGELFF. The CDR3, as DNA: TGTGCCAGCAGCGTAGTTCCAGCGGGTGGAACCGGGGAGCTGTTTTTT.